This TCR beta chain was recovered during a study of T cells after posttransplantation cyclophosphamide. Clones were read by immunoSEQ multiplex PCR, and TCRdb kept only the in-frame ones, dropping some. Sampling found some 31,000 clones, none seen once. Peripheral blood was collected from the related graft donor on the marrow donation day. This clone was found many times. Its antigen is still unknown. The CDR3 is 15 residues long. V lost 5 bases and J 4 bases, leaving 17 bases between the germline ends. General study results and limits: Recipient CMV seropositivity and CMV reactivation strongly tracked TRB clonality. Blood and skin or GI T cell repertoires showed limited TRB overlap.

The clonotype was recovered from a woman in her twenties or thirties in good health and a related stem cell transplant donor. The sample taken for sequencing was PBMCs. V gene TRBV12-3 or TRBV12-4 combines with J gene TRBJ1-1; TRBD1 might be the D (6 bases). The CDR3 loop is CASSNQGWYSTEAFF. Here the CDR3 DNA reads TGTGCCAGCAGTAATCAGGGGTGGTACAGCACTGAAGCTTTCTTT.